Given below is one T cell receptor (beta chain) in context. These data originate in a study of control samples from healthy donors and cancer patients. Clones were sequenced by immunoSEQ multiplex PCR, and TCRdb holds only the in-frame ones, with some missing. The table has roughly 450,000 clones, about nine tenths seen once. Per germline, CDR1 SGHAT and CDR2 FQNNGV. This CDR3 comprises 14 residues. J lost 0 bases, V lost 8 bases, and 3 bases had no gene match. The specimen sequenced was PBMCs. This clonotype originated in a man aged 40-50 years with head and neck cancer. The chain recombines TRBV11-2 with TRBJ2-7; 11 bases match TRBD2. CDR3 bases: TGTGCCAGCGTAGCGGGAGGGAACTCCTACGAGCAGTACTTC. Translation gives CASVAGGNSYEQYF.